The 10 T cell receptor beta chains below all came from one sample that was sequenced in a study of T cells in Graves' hyperthyroidism and ophthalmopathy. RNA transcripts were the template for amplifying TCR beta CDR3 regions. Initially, a first-round RT-PCR of the TCR CDR3 employed the HTBI primer set. Via MiXCR, TCRdb re-called the multiplex PCR reads, giving one row per CDR3 protein. The repertoire holds fewer than 550,000 distinct CDR3 sequences, with roughly 14% as singletons. The material sequenced was blood. The receptors stem from a woman younger than 30 with Graves' hyperthyroidism.

A few counts support this clonotype. The chain carries TRBV7-2 and TRBJ1-3; 10 bases are a match to TRBD1. The CDR3 is made up of 15 amino acids. In germline, CDR1 is SGHTA, CDR2 FQGNSA. With V trimmed by 2 bases and J by 6 bases, 4 bases remained unmatched. DNA of the CDR3: TGTGCCAGCAGCTTACAGCGACAGGGGGCAAACACCATATATTTT. Translation gives CASSLQRQGANTIYF.

This clonotype turned up a few times. For the CDR3, the DNA is TGTGCCAGCAGTTTTCAGGGGCGCGGGAATGAGCAGTTCTTC. Translating gives CASSFQGRGNEQFF. The V and J genes are TRBV28 and TRBJ2-1, with TRBD1 as a possible D gene (6 bases). Trimming stripped 3 bases from V and 7 bases from J, with 13 bases between. There are 14 residues in the CDR3. From germline, CDR1 is MDHEN and CDR2 SYDVKM.

The rearrangement links TRBV27 to TRBJ2-1, with D perhaps matching TRBD1 or TRBD2 (5 bases each). The germline V and J ends were trimmed by 11 bases and 1 base, with 15 bases remaining between them. Looked up from germline, CDR1 is MNHEY and CDR2 is SMNVEV (reference sequence). This CDR3 spans 14 amino acids. The CDR3 region has the DNA TGTGCCTCCGGAGTGAGGGGATCCTACAATGAGCAGTTCTTC. Its translation: CASGVRGSYNEQFF.

The rearrangement uses TRBV12-3 or TRBV12-4 and TRBJ1-4, with TRBD1 identical over 10 bases. The trim removed 6 bases at V and 8 bases at J, leaving 6 bases unmatched. There are 14 residues in the CDR3. DNA of the CDR3: TGTGCCAGCAGGGCGACAGGGGGCGGCGAAAAACTGTTTTTT. It codes for CASRATGGGEKLFF.

This clonotype was counted a few times. The chain couples TRBV20-1 to TRBJ2-7; D may be TRBD2 (6 bases). Trimming cost V 5 bases and J 6 bases, with 20 bases left between them. The germline CDR1 and CDR2 sequences are DFQATT and SNEGSKA (reference sequence). CDR3 length: 14 amino acids. CDR3 in amino acids: CSADNTGLGGEQYF. CDR3 DNA sequence: TGCAGTGCTGACAACACGGGACTCGGGGGCGAGCAGTACTTC.

This clonotype was counted at least ten times. This chain connects TRBV5-1 to TRBJ1-2; D is possibly TRBD1 (5 bases). V gave up 0 bases and J gave up 5 bases, with 8 bases separating them. CDR1 is SGHRS, CDR2 YFSETQ, per germline. This CDR3 is built from 13 residues. CDR3 sequence: CASSLGGEYGYTF. The CDR3 DNA follows: TGCGCCAGCAGCTTGGGGGGGGAATATGGCTACACCTTC. Filled out from reference TRBV5-1 and TRBJ1-2, the complete variable domain reads KAGVTQTPRYLIKTRGQQVTLSCSPISGHRSVSWYQQTPGQGLQFLFEYFSETQRNKGNFPGRFSGRQFSNSRSEMNVSTLELGDSALYLCASSLGGEYGYTFGSGTRLTVV.

This clonotype came up a few times. The chain has TRBV15 and TRBJ2-5; 9 bases match TRBD2. Looked up from germline, CDR1 is LNHNV and CDR2 is YYDKDF (reference sequence). Trimming at V came to 0 bases and at J to 4 bases, leaving 9 bases not matched to a gene. CDR3 length equals 17 residues. The CDR3 bases are TGTGCCACCAGCAGAGATCGCGGTAGCGGGAGCCCAGAGACCCAGTACTTC. Translating it yields CATSRDRGSGSPETQYF.

The CDR3 DNA is TGCAGTGCTAGGGGGGACAGGGCAGAGACCCAGTACTTC. This encodes CSARGDRAETQYF. The V gene is TRBV20-1, the J gene TRBJ2-5, with 9 positions matching TRBD1. Germline-derived CDR1 and CDR2 are DFQATT and SNEGSKA (reference sequence). J gave up 4 bases and V 3 bases, and 3 bases lay outside the gene matches. This CDR3 is built from 13 residues.

This clonotype was detected ten times or more. This rearrangement joins TRBV6-1 to TRBJ1-5; D is unresolved. CDR1 is MNHNS and CDR2 is SASEGT in the germline V gene. Trimming took off 3 bases at V and 6 bases at J, with 15 bases between the two ends. The CDR3 length is 15 residues. CDR3 sequence: CASSDGINTGQPQHF. The CDR3 coding sequence is TGTGCCAGCAGTGACGGGATTAACACGGGTCAGCCCCAGCATTTT.

The V gene is TRBV28, the J gene TRBJ1-3, with a possible D match to TRBD1 (5 bases). Trimming removed 6 bases from V and 2 bases from J, with 8 bases in between. Germline lookup yields CDR1 MDHEN and CDR2 SYDVKM. This CDR3 region has 13 residues. The CDR3 sequence is CASRPTAGNTIYF. The DNA for the CDR3 is TGTGCCAGCAGACCGACAGCTGGAAACACCATATATTTT.